This TCR beta chain comes out of a study of T cell changes during pregnancy in multiple sclerosis. CDR3 length: 13 amino acids. The V end lost 6 bases, the J end lost 2 bases, and 10 bases lay between the germline ends. CDR1 and CDR2 (germline): SEHNR, FQNEAQ (reference sequence). Clones were sequenced by immunoSEQ multiplex PCR, and TCRdb holds only the in-frame ones, with some missing. Counted here are tens of thousands of clones, about 91% occurring once; the ten biggest clones make up about 0.5%. The sequenced sample was CD4+ T cells from peripheral blood mononuclear cells, obtained in the second trimester of pregnancy. The chain links TRBV7-9 to TRBJ1-1; no clear D gene. This clonotype was sampled from a female donor in good health, enrolled as a control in a pregnancy study. The CDR3 sequence is CASRKTHNTEAFF. CDR3 nucleotides: TGTGCCAGCAGAAAGACACATAACACTGAAGCTTTCTTT. The complete variable domain, with remaining parts taken from reference TRBV7-9 and TRBJ1-1, reads DTGVSQNPRHKITKRGQNVTFRCDPISEHNRLYWYRQTLGQGPEFLTYFQNEAQLEKSRLLSDRFSAERPKGSFSTLEIQRTEQGDSAMYLCASRKTHNTEAFFGQGTRLTVV.